A selection of T cell receptor beta chains follows, all from one sample in a study of cytomegalovirus exposure and HLA in healthy donors. Assay used: immunoSEQ multiplex PCR; TCRdb lists only in-frame clones, some missing. The data contain under 200,000 clones, roughly 12% of them singletons. The sequenced sample consisted of PBMCs. The receptors derive from a man between 50 and 59 years old in good health and CMV-seropositive. Each CDR3 is given with its conserved first and last residue. The D gene is left open where the match is weak. The size of a clone is reported for some rows only, either as once, few or many, or as a class for expanded clones.

clone size	D gene	V gene	J gene	CDR3 DNA	CDR3 protein
-	-	TRBV7-9	TRBJ2-7	TGTGCCAGCAGCTCCGGACAGTCCTACGAGCAGTACTTC	CASSSGQSYEQYF
few	TRBD2	TRBV7-9	TRBJ2-3	TGTGCCAGCAGCCCTGGACTAGCAGGAACGCAGTATTTT	CASSPGLAGTQYF
few	TRBD1	TRBV5-1	TRBJ2-7	TGCGCCAGCAGCTCCAGGACAGGGGCCTACGAGCAGTACTTC	CASSSRTGAYEQYF
-	-	TRBV14	TRBJ2-7	TGTGCCAGCAGCCAAGATCTCGGGGGTGAGCAGTACTTC	CASSQDLGGEQYF
few	-	TRBV7-9	TRBJ1-2	TGTGCCAGCAGCGAGACACCTCCCATCTTTTTC	CASSETPPIFF
-	-	TRBV5-8	TRBJ1-5	TGTGCCAGCAGCTTGGCGGCAGGGCGACACAATCAGCCCCAGCATTTT	CASSLAAGRHNQPQHF
-	TRBD1	TRBV6-5	TRBJ2-7	TGTGCCAGCAGTTCCCCGGTCAGGACAGGGAGGTGGGAGCAGTACTTC	CASSSPVRTGRWEQYF
-	-	TRBV18	TRBJ1-4	TGTGCCAGCTCACTTAAAACTAATGAAAAACTGTTTTTT	CASSLKTNEKLFF
-	TRBD2	TRBV9	TRBJ2-1	TGTGCCAGCAGCGTAGGTATCCGGACTAGCGGGGGGCTCTACAATGAGCAGTTCTTC	CASSVGIRTSGGLYNEQFF
few	-	TRBV28	TRBJ1-5	TGTGCCAGTCGTGCTGGGAGGGGATGGGGCAATCAGCCCCAGCATTTT	CASRAGRGWGNQPQHF
-	-	TRBV10-3	TRBJ1-1	TGTGCCATCAGCGGGGGGAGTGAAGCTTTCTTT	CAISGGSEAFF
few	TRBD1	TRBV2	TRBJ1-1	TGTGCCAGCATCCGGACAGGGGAAACTGAAGCTTTCTTT	CASIRTGETEAFF
few	-	TRBV5-6	TRBJ1-1	TGTGCCAGCAGCGAGTTTGGCACTGAAGCTTTCTTT	CASSEFGTEAFF
-	-	TRBV9	TRBJ2-3	TGTGCCAGCAGCGGAGCTCTACGGGATACGCAGTATTTT	CASSGALRDTQYF
-	-	TRBV7-2	TRBJ2-3	TGTGCCAGCAGGGGGAGGGGGGGGAACCAGGGAGATACGCAGTATTTT	CASRGRGGNQGDTQYF
-	TRBD2	TRBV5-4	TRBJ2-3	TGTGCCAGCAGCTTGGGTGTAGCGGGGGGGCCCCCAGATACGCAGTATTTT	CASSLGVAGGPPDTQYF